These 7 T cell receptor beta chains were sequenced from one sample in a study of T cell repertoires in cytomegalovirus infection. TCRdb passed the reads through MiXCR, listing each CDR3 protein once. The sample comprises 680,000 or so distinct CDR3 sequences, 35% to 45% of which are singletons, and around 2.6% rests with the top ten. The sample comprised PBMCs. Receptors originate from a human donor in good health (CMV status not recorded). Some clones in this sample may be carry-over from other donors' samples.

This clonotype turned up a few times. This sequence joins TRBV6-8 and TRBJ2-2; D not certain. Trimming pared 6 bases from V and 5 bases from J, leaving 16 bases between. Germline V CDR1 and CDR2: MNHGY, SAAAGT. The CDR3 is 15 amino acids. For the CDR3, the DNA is TGTGCCAGCAGCCAGGAAGTTTGGGATACCGGGGAGCTGTTTTTT. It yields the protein CASSQEVWDTGELFF.

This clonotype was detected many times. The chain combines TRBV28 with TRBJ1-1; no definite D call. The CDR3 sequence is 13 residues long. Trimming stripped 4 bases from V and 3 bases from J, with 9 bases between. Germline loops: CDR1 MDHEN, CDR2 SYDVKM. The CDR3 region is CASSSSGYTEAFF. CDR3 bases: TGTGCCAGCAGTTCCTCGGGGTACACTGAAGCTTTCTTT.

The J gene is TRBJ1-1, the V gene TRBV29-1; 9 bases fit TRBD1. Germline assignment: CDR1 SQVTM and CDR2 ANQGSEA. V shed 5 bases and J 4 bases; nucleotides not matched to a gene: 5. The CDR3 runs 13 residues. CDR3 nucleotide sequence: TGCAGCGTTTCCCCGGGACAGGGCACTGAAGCTTTCTTT. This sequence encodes CSVSPGQGTEAFF.

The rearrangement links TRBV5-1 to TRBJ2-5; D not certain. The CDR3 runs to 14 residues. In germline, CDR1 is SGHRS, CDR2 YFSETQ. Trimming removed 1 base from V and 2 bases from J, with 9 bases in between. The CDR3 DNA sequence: TGCGCCAGCAGCTTGCCCGGCTTACAAGAGACCCAGTACTTC. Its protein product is CASSLPGLQETQYF. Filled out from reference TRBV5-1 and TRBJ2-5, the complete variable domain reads KAGVTQTPRYLIKTRGQQVTLSCSPISGHRSVSWYQQTPGQGLQFLFEYFSETQRNKGNFPGRFSGRQFSNSRSEMNVSTLELGDSALYLCASSLPGLQETQYFGPGTRLLVL.

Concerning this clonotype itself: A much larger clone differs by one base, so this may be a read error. CDR3: CASRLAYPGDTPYF. In DNA form, the CDR3 reads TGTGCCAGCAGACTAGCGTACCCCGGCGATACGCCGTATTTT. This chain links TRBV7-2 with TRBJ2-3; TRBD2 matches at 7 bases. Germline V lookup: CDR1 SGHTA, CDR2 FQGNSA. The CDR3 is 14 amino acids.

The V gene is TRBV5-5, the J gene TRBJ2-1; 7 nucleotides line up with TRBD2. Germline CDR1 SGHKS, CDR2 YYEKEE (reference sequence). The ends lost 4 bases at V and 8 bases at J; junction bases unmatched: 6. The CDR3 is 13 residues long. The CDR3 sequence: CASSQQGGDEQFF. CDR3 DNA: TGTGCCAGCAGCCAGCAGGGAGGGGATGAGCAGTTCTTC.

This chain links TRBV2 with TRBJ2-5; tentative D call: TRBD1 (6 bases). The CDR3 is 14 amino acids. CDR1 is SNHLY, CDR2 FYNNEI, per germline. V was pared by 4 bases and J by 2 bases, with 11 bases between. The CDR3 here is CASSAGHAQETQYF. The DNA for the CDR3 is TGTGCCAGCAGTGCGGGACACGCTCAAGAGACCCAGTACTTC.